These 27 T cell receptor beta chains originate from one sample sequenced in a study of draining lymph node invasion in breast cancer. The CD4+ CD45RA- CD25high gate defined the sorted memory regulatory T cells. In TCRdb, the bulk RNA-seq reads were re-called with MiXCR into one record per CDR3 protein. The sample has about 2,500 distinct CDR3 sequences, 64% seen once; the top ten hold around 2.9%. Sequencing was done on a sample of sorted memory Tregs from a lymph node. These receptors originate from a female donor with luminal breast cancer.

This chain connects TRBV5-1 to TRBJ1-1, with a possible D match to TRBD1 (5 bases). CDR1 and CDR2 from the germline V gene are SGHRS and YFSETQ. The CDR3 is 14 residues long. V lost 0 bases and J 5 bases, leaving 11 bases between the germline ends. The CDR3 sequence: CASSLAGKGTEAFF. The DNA of the CDR3 is TGCGCCAGCAGCTTGGCAGGGAAGGGGACTGAAGCTTTCTTT.

This clonotype showed up just a few times. This rearrangement joins TRBV6-1 to TRBJ2-7; possibly TRBD1 for D (6 bases). Germline values: CDR1 MNHNS, CDR2 SASEGT. V was clipped by 4 bases and J by 7 bases, with 11 bases between them. This CDR3 is 12 amino acids long. This CDR3 is CASSVRQVEQYV. Written as DNA, the CDR3 is TGTGCCAGCAGTGTACGACAGGTAGAGCAGTACGTC.

V and J are TRBV20-1 and TRBJ1-5; a possible D gene is TRBD1 (5 bases). Trimming left V 0 bases short and J 7 bases short, with 13 bases between. The CDR3 length is 14 residues. The germline V gene encodes CDR1 DFQATT and CDR2 SNEGSKA (reference sequence). Here the CDR3 reads CSAREGQGRQPQHF. CDR3 DNA: TGCAGTGCTAGAGAAGGGCAGGGAAGGCAGCCCCAGCATTTT.

V usage is TRBV3-1 and J usage is TRBJ1-5; 10 bases fit TRBD1. This CDR3 is 15 amino acids long. Unmatched junction bases numbered 2, after V lost 4 bases and J lost 2 bases. Germline CDR1 is LGHDT and CDR2 is YNNKEL (reference sequence). This CDR3 reads CASSPDRGGNQPQHF. The CDR3 DNA is TGTGCCAGCAGCCCGGACAGGGGGGGCAATCAGCCCCAGCATTTT.

Only a few counts were recorded for this clonotype. The genes are TRBV7-9 and TRBJ1-5; D gene uncertain. The CDR3 has 11 residues. Germline V gene data show CDR1 as SEHNR and CDR2 as FQNEAQ (reference sequence). V lost 1 base and J 9 bases, leaving 4 bases between the germline ends. CDR3 region: CASSLEGPQHF. The CDR3 DNA follows: TGTGCCAGCAGCTTAGAGGGGCCCCAGCATTTT.

The V gene is TRBV10-2, the J gene TRBJ2-1; the D gene is possibly TRBD1 (8 bases). Germline V gene sequence: CDR1 WSHSY, CDR2 SAAADI. Trimming removed 2 bases from V and 4 bases from J, with 18 bases in between. The CDR3 spans 17 residues. This CDR3 reads CASSEVGLGQGYNEQFF. As DNA, the CDR3 is TGCGCCAGCAGTGAGGTCGGACTAGGACAGGGATACAATGAGCAGTTCTTC.

This clonotype has a handful of counts. The V gene is TRBV29-1, the J gene TRBJ2-7, with a possible D match to TRBD1 (5 bases). Germline assignment: CDR1 SQVTM and CDR2 ANQGSEA. Trimming left V 0 bases short and J 7 bases short, with 13 bases between. This CDR3 contains 13 residues. The CDR3 DNA follows: TGCAGCGTTGAAGATCCTTTGCGGACAGAGCAGTACTTC. Protein sequence: CSVEDPLRTEQYF.

The chain has TRBV28 and TRBJ2-2; no definite D call. The CDR3 covers 13 residues. Trimming cost V 9 bases and J 4 bases, with 12 bases left between them. Germline CDR1 MDHEN, CDR2 SYDVKM. CDR3 residues: CASGRVTTGELFF. CDR3 sequence (DNA): TGTGCCAGTGGACGGGTTACCACCGGGGAGCTGTTTTTT. The whole variable domain, remainder taken from reference TRBV28 and TRBJ2-2, is DVKVTQSSRYLVKRTGEKVFLECVQDMDHENMFWYRQDPGLGLRLIYFSYDVKMKEKGDIPEGYSVSREKKERFSLILESASTNQTSMYLCASGRVTTGELFFGEGSRLTVL.

V and J are TRBV10-3 and TRBJ2-1; 11 bases map to TRBD1. The germline CDR1 and CDR2 sequences are ENHRY and SYGVKD. The length of the CDR3 is 16 residues. V was pared by 4 bases and J by 7 bases, with 9 bases of the junction left unmatched. The CDR3 region is CAISGTGGAVNNEQFF. DNA for the CDR3: TGTGCCATCAGTGGGACAGGGGGCGCAGTTAATAATGAGCAGTTCTTC.

The chain uses TRBV6-6 and TRBJ1-5; TRBD1 aligns across 7 bases. The V gene end was trimmed by 6 bases and the J gene end by 4 bases; junction bases not matched to a gene: 3. The CDR3 is 13 residues long. Germline assignment: CDR1 MNHNY and CDR2 SVGAGI (reference sequence). This CDR3 reads CASRDRRNQPQHF. CDR3 DNA: TGTGCCAGCAGGGACAGGAGGAATCAGCCCCAGCATTTT.

The genes are TRBV28 and TRBJ2-1; 9 bases line up with TRBD1. CDR1 and CDR2 (germline): MDHEN, SYDVKM. V was clipped by 6 bases and J by 3 bases; unmatched bases: 12. This CDR3 contains 17 residues. The CDR3 DNA is TGTGCCAGCAGGCCGTTTGGGGACAGGGAGGTCTACAATGAGCAGTTCTTC. Translated: CASRPFGDREVYNEQFF.

The chain couples TRBV19 to TRBJ1-5; 7 bases are shared with TRBD1. This CDR3 is built from 13 residues. After removal of 4 bases from V and 11 bases from J, the junction contained 8 bases not matched to a gene. Germline lookup yields CDR1 LNHDA and CDR2 SQIVND (reference sequence). CDR3 bases: TGTGCCAGTAGTACCCAGGACAGGCGCGCCCAGCATTTT. Amino acid sequence: CASSTQDRRAQHF.

This sequence joins TRBV6-5 and TRBJ1-2; no firm D call. V shed 6 bases and J shed 3 bases, with 8 bases lying between them. Germline V gives CDR1 MNHEY, CDR2 SVGAGI. There are 12 residues in the CDR3. CDR3 DNA: TGTGCCAGCAGCTATGGGGACTATGGCTACACCTTC. Its protein is CASSYGDYGYTF.

The rearrangement links TRBV20-1 to TRBJ2-1; 7 nucleotides align to TRBD1. Germline V gene lookup returns CDR1 DFQATT and CDR2 SNEGSKA (reference sequence). The CDR3 covers 13 residues. The DNA of the CDR3 is TGCACCACAGGGGAAGGGACCTACAATGAGCAGTTCTTC. Encoded protein: CTTGEGTYNEQFF.

This chain joins TRBV10-3 and TRBJ2-1, with a weak D call TRBD2 (6 bases). Looked up from germline, CDR1 is ENHRY and CDR2 is SYGVKD. With 10 bases removed from V and 5 bases from J, the gap between germline ends came to 15 bases. CDR3 length equals 13 residues. CDR3 sequence reads: CASHGGAHNEQFF. CDR3 nucleotide sequence: TGTGCCAGTCACGGCGGGGCCCACAATGAGCAGTTCTTC.

V gene TRBV4-1 combines with J gene TRBJ1-5; D ambiguous. The CDR3 covers 14 residues. Germline V gene data show CDR1 as MGHRA and CDR2 as YSYEKL. Trimming cost V 0 bases and J 6 bases, with 9 bases left between them. The CDR3 is CASSQEDEFQPQHF. The DNA of the CDR3 is TGCGCCAGCAGCCAAGAGGATGAGTTTCAGCCCCAGCATTTT.

The chain employs TRBV25-1 and TRBJ2-2, with D uncertain. The CDR3 totals 13 residues. V gave up 0 bases and J gave up 6 bases, with 5 bases separating them. CDR1 and CDR2 from the germline V gene are MGHDK and SYGVNS. In DNA, the CDR3 is TGTGCCAGCAGTGAATACTACGCCGGGGAGCTGTTTTTT. Amino acids: CASSEYYAGELFF.

V is TRBV28 and J is TRBJ1-4, with D maybe TRBD1 (5 bases). The length of the CDR3 is 17 residues. Germline V gene sequence: CDR1 MDHEN, CDR2 SYDVKM. The germline V and J ends were trimmed by 2 bases and 3 bases, with 16 bases remaining between them. The CDR3 spells CASSLLSGLGANEKLFF. The CDR3 DNA is TGTGCCAGCAGTTTACTTTCGGGGCTTGGCGCTAATGAAAAACTGTTTTTT.

This chain joins TRBV11-2 and TRBJ1-2, with 10 bases lining up with TRBD1. The CDR3 is 19 amino acids. V shed 7 bases and J 3 bases; nucleotides not matched to a gene: 20. CDR1 SGHAT and CDR2 FQNNGV come from the germline V gene. CDR3 region: CASTTVSGTGVSSDYGYTF. DNA for the CDR3: TGTGCCAGCACCACCGTTTCCGGGACAGGGGTCTCCTCTGACTATGGCTACACCTTC.

The chain combines TRBV27 with TRBJ1-3; 7 nucleotides line up with TRBD1. The CDR3 has 13 amino acids. The V and J ends lost 6 bases and 3 bases, in that order; junction bases with no gene match: 2. CDR1 is MNHEY and CDR2 is SMNVEV in the germline V gene (reference sequence). This CDR3 reads CASRRTGGNTIYF. Here the CDR3 DNA reads TGTGCCAGCAGAAGGACAGGTGGAAACACCATATATTTT.

The table lists this clonotype with a few counts. The chain couples TRBV4-2 to TRBJ1-4; 7 nucleotides align to TRBD1. V was clipped by 4 bases and J by 1 base; unmatched bases: 3. CDR1 and CDR2 from the germline V gene are LGHNA and YNFKEQ. The CDR3 is 15 residues long. The CDR3 sequence: CASSPTGLTNEKLFF. For the CDR3, the DNA is TGTGCCAGCAGCCCGACAGGGCTAACTAATGAAAAACTGTTTTTT.

A few counts support this clonotype. The chain joins TRBV7-8 to TRBJ1-3; D remains ambiguous. This CDR3 spans 13 amino acids. Germline values: CDR1 SGHVS, CDR2 FQNEAQ. Trimming took 5 bases from V and 8 from J, leaving 13 bases between them. Here the CDR3 reads CASSNPGGYTIYF. The CDR3 nucleotides are TGTGCCAGCAGCAACCCAGGCGGGTACACCATATATTTT.

The J gene is TRBJ1-6, the V gene TRBV5-1; D is ambiguous. CDR3 size: 14 residues. The germline V gene has CDR1 SGHRS and CDR2 YFSETQ. The V end was cut by 3 bases, the J end by 10 bases, with 14 bases between. The CDR3 here is CASSSGPLFSPLHF. CDR3 bases: TGCGCCAGCAGCTCCGGGCCCCTTTTCTCACCCCTCCACTTT.

The chain combines TRBV12-3 or TRBV12-4 with TRBJ1-1; 8 bases map to TRBD1. The CDR3 runs 14 residues. V lost 3 bases to trimming and J lost 2 bases; unmatched junction nucleotides: 2. As DNA, the CDR3 is TGTGCCAGCAGTTTTGACAGGGGCAACACTGAAGCTTTCTTT. Translation: CASSFDRGNTEAFF.

The rearrangement uses TRBV4-1 and TRBJ2-7; a weak D match, TRBD1 (6 bases). Germline CDR1 MGHRA, CDR2 YSYEKL. The length of the CDR3 is 14 residues. The V end was cut by 4 bases, the J end by 2 bases, with 12 bases between. The CDR3, as DNA: TGCGCCAGCAGCCGAGAGTGGGGGCCCTACGAGCAGTACGTC. It encodes CASSREWGPYEQYV.

This clonotype was recorded a few times. The V and J genes are TRBV29-1 and TRBJ2-7; tentatively, D is TRBD2 (5 bases). The CDR3 runs 13 residues. Germline V gene data show CDR1 as SQVTM and CDR2 as ANQGSEA. V lost 4 bases, J lost 0 bases, and 10 bases lay in between. The CDR3 nucleotides are TGCAGCGTTGTTGGGGAGATCTCCTACGAGCAGTACTTC. Its translation: CSVVGEISYEQYF.

The chain has TRBV6-5 and TRBJ1-5, with D unresolved. Germline CDR1 reads MNHEY; CDR2 reads SVGAGI. The ends were cut back, 0 bases at V and 3 bases at J, with 9 bases in the middle. The CDR3 length is 15 residues. CDR3: CASSYSYRNNQPQHF. The CDR3 region has the DNA TGTGCCAGCAGTTACTCGTACAGAAACAATCAGCCCCAGCATTTT.